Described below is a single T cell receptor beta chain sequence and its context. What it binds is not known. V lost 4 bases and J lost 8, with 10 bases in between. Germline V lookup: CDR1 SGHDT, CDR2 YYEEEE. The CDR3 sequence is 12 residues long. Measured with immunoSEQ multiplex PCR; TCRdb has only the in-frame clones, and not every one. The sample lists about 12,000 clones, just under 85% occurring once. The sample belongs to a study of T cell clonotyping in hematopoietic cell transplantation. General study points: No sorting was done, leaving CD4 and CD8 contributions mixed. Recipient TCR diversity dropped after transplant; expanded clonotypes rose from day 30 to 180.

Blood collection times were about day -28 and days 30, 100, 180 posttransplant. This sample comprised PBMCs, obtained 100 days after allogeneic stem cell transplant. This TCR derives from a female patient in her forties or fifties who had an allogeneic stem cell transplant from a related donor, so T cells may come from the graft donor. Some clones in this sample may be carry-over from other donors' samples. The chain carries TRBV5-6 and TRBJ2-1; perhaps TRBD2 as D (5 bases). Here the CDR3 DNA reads TGTGCCAGCAGCGGATCTAGCTATGAGCAGTTCTTC. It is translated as CASSGSSYEQFF.